One and the same sample provided the 4 T cell receptor beta chains below, sequenced in a study of beta chain features in type 1 diabetes. General study findings and limits: Among all four CD4+ subsets, Type 1 diabetes patients had TCRB CDR3s that were moderately but significantly shorter.

Their specific antigens are unknown. All of the isolated RNA was reverse transcribed, so expressed TCRB transcripts were sequenced. TCRdb's table, derived via immunoSEQ multiplex PCR, lists solely in-frame clones and lacks some. The data contain about 160,000 clones, 6.5% to 10% of them singletons. Material: central memory CD4+ T cells from blood. These receptors all stem from a woman aged 18-29 years with type 1 diabetes.

This clone was recorded only once. The rearrangement uses TRBV7-2 and TRBJ2-1, with 13 bases matching TRBD2. V gave up 5 bases and J gave up 6 bases; unmatched junction bases: 7. Germline V gene sequence: CDR1 SGHTA, CDR2 FQGNSA. This CDR3 has 16 amino acids. Here the CDR3 DNA reads TGTGCCAGCAGCCCCGGTGGACTAGCGGGGGTCAATGAGCAGTTCTTC. Protein sequence: CASSPGGLAGVNEQFF. Filled out from reference TRBV7-2 and TRBJ2-1, the complete variable domain reads GAGVSQSPSNKVTEKGKDVELRCDPISGHTALYWYRQSLGQGLEFLIYFQGNSAPDKSGLPSDRFSAERTGGSVSTLTIQRTQQEDSAVYLCASSPGGLAGVNEQFFGPGTRLTVL.

The table lists this clone with a few counts. The V and J genes are TRBV2 and TRBJ2-1; 8 nucleotides agree with TRBD1. CDR1 is SNHLY and CDR2 is FYNNEI in the germline V gene. V was clipped by 1 base and J by 10 bases; unmatched bases: 3. The CDR3 consists of 13 residues. CDR3 DNA: TGTGCCAGCAGTGAAGGGTACAGGGGGGAGCAGTTCTTC. This sequence encodes CASSEGYRGEQFF.

In this sample, this clone turned up a few times. The chain is built from TRBV14 and TRBJ2-7, with 10 bases that match TRBD1. Germline trimming cut 7 bases from V and 9 bases from J; bases unmatched to any gene: 9. The CDR3 is 13 residues long. Germline lookup yields CDR1 SGHDN and CDR2 FVKESK. The CDR3 loop is CASNRDRGRGQYF. The CDR3 nucleotides are TGTGCCAGCAACCGGGACAGGGGAAGGGGGCAGTACTTC.

The gene calls are TRBV11-2 and TRBJ1-1, with TRBD1 as a possible D gene (5 bases). Germline V gene sequence: CDR1 SGHAT, CDR2 FQNNGV. This CDR3 region has 14 residues. The ends were cut back, 3 bases at V and 0 bases at J, with 8 bases in the middle. CDR3 region: CASSLGQLNTEAFF. CDR3 coding DNA: TGTGCCAGCAGCTTGGGGCAGCTGAACACTGAAGCTTTCTTT. The whole variable domain, filled in from reference TRBV11-2 and TRBJ1-1, reads EAGVAQSPRYKIIEKRQSVAFWCNPISGHATLYWYQQILGQGPKLLIQFQNNGVVDDSQLPKDRFSAERLKGVDSTLKIQPAKLEDSAVYLCASSLGQLNTEAFFGQGTRLTVV.